This T cell receptor beta chain was profiled in a study of blood T cell repertoires in COVID-19. After removal of 6 bases from V and 5 bases from J, the junction contained 12 bases not matched to a gene. The CDR3 spans 15 residues. Germline CDR1 is MNHNY and CDR2 is SVGAGI (reference sequence). Profiled with immunoSEQ multiplex PCR; TCRdb holds only in-frame clones, not every one. This table has tens of thousands of clones, approximately 85% appearing once. This receptor was taken from a human donor in a cohort sampled during active COVID-19. The sample comprised peripheral blood. V usage is TRBV6-6 and J usage is TRBJ2-7; 8 bases line up with TRBD1. The CDR3 nucleotides read TGTGCCAGCAGCTCCCACCCTTCGACAGGGGACGAGCAGTACTTC. Protein: CASSSHPSTGDEQYF.